The 19 T cell receptor beta chains below were found in one sample sequenced in a study of T-cell memory formation after mild COVID-19. In TCRdb, the 5' RACE reads were re-called with MiXCR into one record per CDR3 protein. Of 84,000 or so distinct CDR3 sequences in the sample, around 13% were seen once. Sequencing was performed on PBMCs or a T cell subset sorted from them (not recorded which). These receptors originate from an adult woman who had mild COVID-19 (a few samples of this study predate the infection). Cell type and time point are not known.

This clonotype was picked up a small number of times. The rearrangement links TRBV7-9 to TRBJ2-7; D call uncertain. The V and J ends lost 6 bases and 5 bases respectively, with 8 bases between them. Germline V gene sequence: CDR1 SEHNR, CDR2 FQNEAQ (reference sequence). This CDR3 has 11 residues. The CDR3, as DNA: TGTGCCAGCAGTTCCGGAAACGAGCAGTACTTC. As protein: CASSSGNEQYF.

The chain combines TRBV7-8 with TRBJ2-5; TRBD1 agrees at 7 bases. Germline CDR1 reads SGHVS; CDR2 reads FQNEAQ. This CDR3 contains 17 residues. DNA of the CDR3: TGTGGGAGCAGCTTGGGAATAGGGGGCGTTAACCAAGAGACCCAGTACTTC. Encoded protein: CGSSLGIGGVNQETQYF. The entire variable domain, with the rest obtained from reference TRBV7-8 and TRBJ2-5, is as follows: GAGVSQSPRYKVAKRGQDVALRCDPISGHVSLFWYQQALGQGPEFLTYFQNEAQLDKSGLPSDRFFAERPEGSVSTLKIQRTQQEDSAVYLCGSSLGIGGVNQETQYFGPGTRLLVL.

The rearrangement joins TRBV24-1 to TRBJ2-6; D is perhaps TRBD1 or TRBD2 (6 bases each). V gave up 2 bases and J gave up 0 bases, with 19 bases separating them. Germline V lookup: CDR1 KGHDR, CDR2 SFDVKD. The CDR3 is 20 residues long. Here the CDR3 DNA reads TGTGCCACCAGTGATTCCCCAGGGGTTACGGGGGCCTCTGGGGCCAACGTCCTGACTTTC. Protein: CATSDSPGVTGASGANVLTF.

The chain links TRBV19 to TRBJ2-7; D is undetermined. In germline, CDR1 is LNHDA, CDR2 SQIVND (reference sequence). This CDR3 is built from 13 residues. V gave up 6 bases and J gave up 0 bases, with 9 bases separating them. The CDR3 protein is CASRGSLSYEQYF. DNA of the CDR3: TGTGCCAGTAGGGGGTCCCTCTCCTACGAGCAGTACTTC.

The sample holds a few counts of this clonotype. V usage is TRBV5-1 and J usage is TRBJ2-1; TRBD2 agrees at 14 bases. The CDR3 covers 17 residues. Germline values: CDR1 SGHRS, CDR2 YFSETQ. The junction had 7 bases not matched to a gene; V was cut back by 0 bases and J by 8 bases. CDR3 sequence: CASSLGTSGGLGDEQFF. In nucleotides, the CDR3 is TGCGCCAGCAGCTTGGGGACTAGCGGGGGGTTAGGCGATGAGCAGTTCTTC.

For the CDR3, the DNA is TGTGCCAGCAGTCCCCGGGACGGAATATACGAGCAGTACTTC. Translation: CASSPRDGIYEQYF. V is TRBV27 and J is TRBJ2-7; D possibly matches TRBD1 or TRBD2 (5 bases each). V dropped 5 bases and J dropped 4 bases, with 15 bases sitting between them. Germline V gene sequence: CDR1 MNHEY, CDR2 SMNVEV (reference sequence). CDR3 length: 14 residues.

The chain joins TRBV6-2 or TRBV6-3 to TRBJ2-3; D remains ambiguous. The CDR3 sequence is 14 residues long. Germline CDR1 MNHEY, CDR2 SVGEGT. The ends were cut back, 2 bases at V and 1 base at J, with 7 bases in the middle. The chain's CDR3 is CASSYGTRTDTQYF. CDR3 sequence (DNA): TGTGCCAGCAGTTACGGAACCCGCACAGATACGCAGTATTTT.

This clonotype has a handful of counts. Germline is not matched at one junction end, which may reflect a read error. V and J are TRBV7-9 and TRBJ2-5; 12 bases match TRBD2. Germline V gene data show CDR1 as SEHNR and CDR2 as FQNEAQ (reference sequence). CDR3 length: 16 residues. The DNA of the CDR3 is TGTGCCAGCAGCTCCAGGACTAGCGGGAAGGGAGAGGCCCAGTACTTC. Encoded protein: CASSSRTSGKGEAQYF.

The sample holds a few counts of this clonotype. V is TRBV2 and J is TRBJ2-3; D gene uncertain. Germline V gene data show CDR1 as SNHLY and CDR2 as FYNNEI. The V end was cut by 1 base, the J end by 1 base, with 9 bases between. The CDR3 extends over 15 amino acids. CDR3 in DNA: TGTGCCAGCAGTGAAGGGCCCCGTGGCACAGATACGCAGTATTTT. Translated: CASSEGPRGTDTQYF.

This clonotype was seen a handful of times. The J gene is TRBJ2-2, the V gene TRBV6-5; 9 bases map to TRBD2. Germline V lookup: CDR1 MNHEY, CDR2 SVGAGI. With 6 bases clipped from V and 1 base from J, the junction kept 6 bases outside the gene matches. The CDR3 is 16 residues long. CDR3 residues: CASSPGLALNTGELFF. The DNA for the CDR3 is TGTGCCAGCAGCCCCGGACTAGCGTTGAACACCGGGGAGCTGTTTTTT.

This clonotype has a handful of counts. The V gene is TRBV5-1, the J gene TRBJ2-7, with 7 bases that match TRBD1. CDR3 length: 15 amino acids. V trimming: 5 bases; J trimming: 6 bases; junction bases outside the gene matches: 14. Germline lookup yields CDR1 SGHRS and CDR2 YFSETQ. The CDR3 sequence is CASRSGQGVSVEQYF. The CDR3 region has the DNA TGCGCCAGCAGATCTGGGCAGGGGGTTTCCGTCGAGCAGTACTTC.

This clonotype was seen more than once but under ten times. This sequence joins TRBV27 and TRBJ1-1; 8 nucleotides match TRBD1. Unmatched junction bases numbered 12, after V lost 5 bases and J lost 4 bases. CDR3 length equals 16 residues. Germline values: CDR1 MNHEY, CDR2 SMNVEV (reference sequence). DNA for the CDR3: TGTGCCAGCAGTGCGAATCCAGGGGGCGAGGGCACTGAAGCTTTCTTT. Translating it yields CASSANPGGEGTEAFF.

In this sample, this clonotype turned up a few times. The chain couples TRBV6-5 to TRBJ2-2, with D perhaps matching TRBD1 or TRBD2 (6 bases each). CDR3 size: 17 residues. Germline CDR1 MNHEY, CDR2 SVGAGI. V lost 2 bases and J lost 3, with 16 bases in between. CDR3 protein: CASSYGGQGTYTGELFF. The CDR3 bases are TGTGCCAGCAGTTACGGGGGGCAGGGGACCTACACCGGGGAGCTGTTTTTT.

The genes are TRBV12-3 or TRBV12-4 and TRBJ1-2, with 9 bases matching TRBD1. The trim removed 7 bases at V and 2 bases at J, leaving 14 bases unmatched. The CDR3 totals 17 residues. The CDR3 sequence: CASTPSDRDRVNYGYTF. For the CDR3, the DNA is TGTGCCAGCACCCCCTCGGACCGGGACAGGGTGAACTATGGCTACACCTTC.

The gene calls are TRBV9 and TRBJ2-1, with 10 bases identical to TRBD2. The CDR3 is made up of 15 amino acids. J was trimmed by 7 bases and V by 0 bases; bases with no gene match: 4. Germline values: CDR1 SGDLS, CDR2 YYNGEE. The CDR3 protein is CASSVVGLATNEQFF. CDR3 sequence (DNA): TGTGCCAGCAGCGTAGTGGGACTAGCGACGAATGAGCAGTTCTTC.

This clonotype has only a few counts. The V gene is TRBV7-3, the J gene TRBJ1-1; TRBD1 matches 7 bases. Germline V gene sequence: CDR1 SGHTA, CDR2 FQGTGA. The CDR3 extends over 13 amino acids. The V segment lost 8 bases and the J segment 4 bases; nucleotides outside the gene matches: 7. CDR3 in DNA: TGTGCCAGCGGACAGGACCCCGGCACTGAAGCTTTCTTT. This translates into CASGQDPGTEAFF.

V usage is TRBV10-3 and J usage is TRBJ2-7, with D unclear. The CDR3 sequence is 12 residues long. Germline lookup yields CDR1 ENHRY and CDR2 SYGVKD. Between the trimmed V and J ends, which lost 4 bases and 4 bases, there was a span of 8 bases. CDR3 amino acids: CAISASGYEQYF. In DNA, the CDR3 is TGTGCCATCAGTGCCTCAGGTTACGAGCAGTACTTC.

This clonotype was found a few times. The DNA of the CDR3 is TGCGCCAGCAGCTTGGGACCCTTCGACGAGCAGTACTTC. Its translation: CASSLGPFDEQYF. The rearrangement uses TRBV5-1 and TRBJ2-7; D not resolved. Germline V gene data show CDR1 as SGHRS and CDR2 as YFSETQ. Trimming took off 0 bases at V and 5 bases at J, with 9 bases between the two ends. CDR3 size: 13 residues.

This clonotype has a handful of counts. The gene calls are TRBV9 and TRBJ1-1, with a possible D match to TRBD1 (5 bases). CDR3 size: 15 residues. With 0 bases removed from V and 4 bases from J, the gap between germline ends came to 13 bases. Germline CDR1 is SGDLS and CDR2 is YYNGEE. The CDR3 region has the DNA TGTGCCAGCAGCGTAGCTTGGGGGGAGGGCACTGAAGCTTTCTTT. Amino acids: CASSVAWGEGTEAFF.